One sample yielded the 28 T cell receptor beta chains listed below, sequenced in a study of post-analysis software for immune sequencing data. Whole-study results and caveats: Five or six TRBV segments were more frequent in patients than controls; TRBV5-6, TRBV5-1 and TRBV20-1 belonged to this group.

Unique molecular identifiers were built into the TCR beta cDNA libraries. MiXCR, applied by TCRdb to the PCR reads, yields one record per CDR3 protein. The sample has approximately 660,000 distinct CDR3 sequences, 55% to 70% seen once. No antigen is known for these receptors. Sequencing was carried out using blood. Every receptor here comes from a girl aged 2-10 years with multiple sclerosis.

This rearrangement joins TRBV12-3 or TRBV12-4 to TRBJ2-2; 9 bases fit TRBD1. Losses at the gene ends were 4 bases for V and 4 bases for J; bases not matched to a gene: 10. The CDR3 consists of 17 residues. The CDR3 region is CASSYYLGTGPTGELFF. For the CDR3, the DNA is TGTGCCAGCAGTTACTATCTCGGGACAGGGCCCACCGGGGAGCTGTTTTTT.

The V and J genes are TRBV6-2 or TRBV6-3 and TRBJ2-7; weak D call: TRBD2 (5 bases). V was trimmed by 2 bases and J by 0 bases, leaving 11 bases between them. The CDR3 contains 15 residues. In germline, CDR1 is MNHEY, CDR2 SVGEGT. CDR3 DNA: TGTGCCAGCAGTTACACAGCGGCGGCCTCCTACGAGCAGTACTTC. This codes for CASSYTAAASYEQYF.

The chain has TRBV20-1 and TRBJ1-6; no reliable D call. The CDR3 has 14 residues. Germline V gene data show CDR1 as DFQATT and CDR2 as SNEGSKA (reference sequence). This CDR3 is CSGLADSYNSPLHF. In nucleotides, the CDR3 is TGCAGCGGCCTAGCAGACTCCTATAATTCACCCCTCCACTTT.

Regarding this clonotype: The junction departs from germline at one end; a sequencing error may be responsible. The chain is built from TRBV9 and TRBJ2-1; TRBD2 matches 8 bases. Looked up from germline, CDR1 is SGDLS and CDR2 is YYNGEE. The CDR3 contains 16 residues. The CDR3 loop reads CASSVGTETSVNVQFF. CDR3 coding DNA: TGTGCCAGCAGCGTAGGTACCGAGACTAGCGTCAATGTGCAGTTCTTC.

The chain is built from TRBV19 and TRBJ2-1, with TRBD2 identical over 7 bases. This CDR3 spans 14 amino acids. Losses at the gene ends were 6 bases for V and 6 bases for J; bases not matched to a gene: 8. Per the germline V gene, CDR1 is LNHDA and CDR2 is SQIVND (reference sequence). This CDR3 is CASSLLPSGNEQFF. DNA of the CDR3: TGTGCCAGTAGCCTTTTGCCTAGCGGCAATGAGCAGTTCTTC.

This clonotype came up many times. The chain joins TRBV20-1 to TRBJ2-3; 9 positions agree with TRBD1. CDR3 length: 14 residues. The V and J ends lost 1 base and 1 base, in that order; junction bases with no gene match: 0. Germline assignment: CDR1 DFQATT and CDR2 SNEGSKA (reference sequence). CDR3 DNA sequence: TGCAGTGCTAGAGGGACAGGGGGCACAGATACGCAGTATTTT. Translating it yields CSARGTGGTDTQYF.

The sample holds a few counts of this clonotype. The rearrangement joins TRBV7-2 to TRBJ2-1; 9 bases are a match to TRBD2. Trimming at V came to 1 base and at J to 6 bases, leaving 4 bases not matched to a gene. Germline V gene sequence: CDR1 SGHTA, CDR2 FQGNSA. The CDR3 is 15 residues long. As DNA, the CDR3 is TGTGCCAGCAGCTTAGGTGCGGGGGGGGGCAATGAGCAGTTCTTC. Its translation is CASSLGAGGGNEQFF.

V gene TRBV24-1 combines with J gene TRBJ2-1; D call uncertain. This CDR3 region has 15 residues. Germline assignment: CDR1 KGHDR and CDR2 SFDVKD. Trimming took off 4 bases at V and 2 bases at J, with 11 bases between the two ends. The DNA of the CDR3 is TGTGCCACCAGTGACCCCGGGTTGGCCTACAATGAGCAGTTCTTC. Protein: CATSDPGLAYNEQFF.

This chain joins TRBV29-1 and TRBJ1-2, with 8 bases identical to TRBD1. Germline values: CDR1 SQVTM, CDR2 ANQGSEA. CDR3 length equals 16 residues. V was pared by 0 bases and J by 4 bases, with 10 bases of the junction left unmatched. The CDR3 nucleotides are TGCAGCGTTGAAGATAAACAGACAGGGGTGCCCTATGGCTACACCTTC. It codes for CSVEDKQTGVPYGYTF.

V usage is TRBV7-7 and J usage is TRBJ2-1; D gene uncertain. This CDR3 contains 15 residues. With 3 bases removed from V and 5 bases from J, the gap between germline ends came to 14 bases. In germline, CDR1 is SSHAT, CDR2 FNYEAQ (reference sequence). CDR3 sequence: CASSFSPSGNNEQFF. The CDR3 nucleotides read TGTGCCAGCAGCTTTAGTCCATCAGGAAACAATGAGCAGTTCTTC.

The genes are TRBV6-5 and TRBJ1-2; D uncertain. The V gene lost 0 bases and the J gene lost 4 bases, with 15 bases spanning the gap. The CDR3 runs to 16 residues. Germline V CDR1 and CDR2: MNHEY, SVGAGI. In DNA, the CDR3 is TGTGCCAGCAGTTACTCGTCAGGCTTTGAGCGCTATGGCTACACCTTC. As protein: CASSYSSGFERYGYTF.

V is TRBV5-1 and J is TRBJ2-5; D perhaps matches TRBD1 (5 bases). The germline V gene encodes CDR1 SGHRS and CDR2 YFSETQ. Trimming took 0 bases from V and 1 from J, leaving 10 bases between them. The CDR3 spans 15 residues. The DNA of the CDR3 is TGCGCCAGCAGCTTGGTGGGGCTATCCCAAGAGACCCAGTACTTC. This sequence encodes CASSLVGLSQETQYF.

This clonotype showed up just once. This chain joins TRBV12-3 or TRBV12-4 and TRBJ2-7, with D uncertain. The J call may be faulty, since TRBJ2-5 better matches the DNA end. The CDR3 is made up of 13 amino acids. The CDR3 DNA is TGTGCCAGCAGGTTTTCGGCGGAAGAGACCCAGTACTTC. It specifies CASRFSAEETQYF.

This sequence joins TRBV10-2 and TRBJ1-5; perhaps TRBD1 as D (5 bases). V was cut by 5 bases and J by 0 bases, with 14 bases left in between. CDR1 is WSHSY and CDR2 is SAAADI in the germline V gene. This CDR3 is 16 amino acids long. CDR3 protein: CASSSLGLSSNQPQHF. CDR3 bases: TGCGCCAGCAGTTCCCTGGGACTATCTAGCAATCAGCCCCAGCATTTT.

The V and J genes are TRBV29-1 and TRBJ2-3, with TRBD1 matching over 8 bases. V was pared by 6 bases and J by 4 bases, with 3 bases of the junction left unmatched. Germline CDR1 and CDR2: SQVTM and ANQGSEA. The CDR3 extends over 12 amino acids. The CDR3 protein is CSVTTGADTQYF. The CDR3 DNA reads TGCAGCGTGACGACAGGGGCAGATACGCAGTATTTT.

V and J are TRBV6-1 and TRBJ1-6, with D possibly TRBD1 on 6 matching bases. Per the germline V gene, CDR1 is MNHNS and CDR2 is SASEGT. With 5 bases removed from V and 7 bases from J, the gap between germline ends came to 18 bases. The CDR3 spans 16 residues. The CDR3 spells CASSRGGVARNSPLHF. The CDR3 nucleotides read TGTGCCAGCAGTCGAGGGGGGGTTGCGAGGAATTCACCCCTCCACTTT.

The chain combines TRBV20-1 with TRBJ1-2; possibly TRBD1 for D (5 bases). The CDR3 length is 12 residues. Per germline, CDR1 DFQATT and CDR2 SNEGSKA (reference sequence). The V end was cut by 3 bases, the J end by 3 bases, with 8 bases between. CDR3 coding DNA: TGCAGTGCTAGCGGGGCGTACTATGGCTACACCTTC. This encodes CSASGAYYGYTF.

This clonotype occurred a few times. The V gene is TRBV11-3, the J gene TRBJ2-1; D is unclear. Trimming removed 4 bases at V and 6 bases at J, with 19 bases between. The CDR3 has 16 amino acids. The V gene's germline CDR1 is SGHNT and CDR2 YENEEA. CDR3 loop: CASSSRIARGFNEQFF. CDR3 bases: TGTGCCAGCAGCTCGAGGATCGCGAGAGGTTTCAATGAGCAGTTCTTC. Variable domain in full (rest from reference TRBV11-3 and TRBJ2-1): EAGVVQSPRYKIIEKKQPVAFWCNPISGHNTLYWYLQNLGQGPELLIRYENEEAVDDSQLPKDRFSAERLKGVDSTLKIQPAELGDSAVYLCASSSRIARGFNEQFFGPGTRLTVL.

The chain joins TRBV27 to TRBJ2-4; D possibly matches TRBD1 or TRBD2 (5 bases each). With the DNA end fitting TRBJ2-7 better, the J assignment may be wrong. The CDR3 covers 13 residues. CDR1 and CDR2 from the germline V gene are MNHEY and SMNVEV (reference sequence). CDR3 nucleotides: TGTGCCAGCGCCTCAGGGAGAGGCGACGAGCAGTACTTC. It yields the protein CASASGRGDEQYF.

This chain connects TRBV2 to TRBJ2-1; no clear D. The CDR3 is 16 amino acids. V lost 1 base and J lost 1, with 11 bases in between. CDR1 SNHLY and CDR2 FYNNEI come from the germline V gene. The CDR3 is CASSEEGIGSYNEQFF. CDR3 nucleotides: TGTGCCAGCAGTGAAGAAGGGATAGGGTCCTACAATGAGCAGTTCTTC.

The V gene is TRBV5-1, the J gene TRBJ2-3; 10 bases line up with TRBD2. Germline loops: CDR1 SGHRS, CDR2 YFSETQ. The V gene end was trimmed by 1 base and the J gene end by 4 bases; junction bases not matched to a gene: 3. This CDR3 is 15 amino acids long. In nucleotides, the CDR3 is TGCGCCAGCAGCTTGCCTAGCGGGGGTCCAGATACGCAGTATTTT. Residues: CASSLPSGGPDTQYF.

This clonotype has a handful of counts. The chain uses TRBV5-1 and TRBJ2-5, with a weak D call TRBD1 (5 bases). Looked up from germline, CDR1 is SGHRS and CDR2 is YFSETQ. The CDR3 length is 15 residues. V was shortened by 0 bases and J by 2 bases, with 11 bases between the two germline ends. CDR3 region: CASSLGQIWQETQYF. Here the CDR3 DNA reads TGCGCCAGCAGCTTGGGACAGATTTGGCAAGAGACCCAGTACTTC.

V usage is TRBV5-1 and J usage is TRBJ1-2; a weak D match, TRBD1 (6 bases). V lost 2 bases, J lost 4 bases, and 9 bases lay in between. The germline gives CDR1 SGHRS, CDR2 YFSETQ. CDR3 length equals 13 residues. CDR3 nucleotide sequence: TGCGCCAGCAGCTTTACGGGGGCCTATGGCTACACCTTC. This codes for CASSFTGAYGYTF.

The CDR3 DNA reads as TGCAGTGCCGGGCCGGGACTACCAACCTACGAGCAGTACTTC. Translating it yields CSAGPGLPTYEQYF. This chain connects TRBV20-1 to TRBJ2-5; 7 bases match TRBD2. The J call could be wrong; TRBJ2-7 is a better fit for the DNA end. In germline, CDR1 is DFQATT, CDR2 SNEGSKA (reference sequence). The length of the CDR3 is 14 residues.

V and J are TRBV7-9 and TRBJ2-6, with a tentative D call TRBD1 (6 bases). CDR1 is SEHNR and CDR2 is FQNEAQ in the germline V gene (reference sequence). The CDR3 is 16 residues long. Trimming pared 5 bases from V and 0 bases from J, leaving 11 bases between. As DNA, the CDR3 is TGTGCCAGCAGCCCGCGACAGGTCTCTGGGGCCAACGTCCTGACTTTC. Protein product: CASSPRQVSGANVLTF.

The chain employs TRBV5-6 and TRBJ1-2; 10 nucleotides match TRBD1. CDR1 and CDR2 (germline): SGHDT, YYEEEE. This CDR3 comprises 15 residues. The junction had 5 bases not matched to a gene; V was cut back by 1 base and J by 5 bases. The CDR3 sequence is CASSLRQGAGYGYTF. CDR3 DNA sequence: TGTGCCAGCAGCTTGCGACAGGGGGCGGGTTATGGCTACACCTTC.

The chain couples TRBV6-6 to TRBJ2-7; D may be TRBD1 or TRBD2 (5 bases each). Trimming shortened V by 5 bases and J by 4 bases, and 18 bases separated the two germline ends. CDR1 is MNHNY, CDR2 SVGAGI, per germline (reference sequence). This CDR3 spans 15 amino acids. CDR3 in amino acids: CASSPWDQAGYEQYF. DNA of the CDR3: TGTGCCAGCAGTCCTTGGGACCAAGCCGGGTACGAGCAGTACTTC.

The chain employs TRBV7-9 and TRBJ2-7; D possibly corresponds to TRBD1 (6 bases). This CDR3 region has 15 residues. Germline CDR1 reads SEHNR; CDR2 reads FQNEAQ (reference sequence). The V gene lost 1 base and the J gene lost 3 bases, with 13 bases spanning the gap. The CDR3 DNA sequence: TGTGCCAGCAGCTTAGGCGACAGGAGACTCTACGAGCAGTACTTC. Translation gives CASSLGDRRLYEQYF.